This TCR beta chain was identified in a study of T cell repertoires in cytomegalovirus infection. At the level of the study: Public TCR beta signatures marked donors with CMV infection and the matching HLA. General observations from the study: Carriers of CMV and the relevant HLA type were discriminated by public TCR beta frequency.

TCRdb used MiXCR to reprocess the reads, holding one entry per CDR3 protein. The sample contains some 220,000 distinct CDR3 sequences, approximately 13% of which appear only once. Trimming removed 4 bases from V and 2 bases from J; junction bases left unmatched: 8. Germline loops: CDR1 SGHTA, CDR2 FQGNSA. The length of the CDR3 is 15 residues. At least ten counts were recorded for this clonotype. Its antigen is as yet unknown. The chain employs TRBV7-2 and TRBJ2-7; 7 nucleotides align to TRBD1. The sequencing input was PBMCs. The clonotype was recovered from a human donor in good health (CMV status not recorded). Some clones in this sample may be carry-over from other donors' samples. CDR3 protein: CASSSQTGPAYEQYF. In DNA form, the CDR3 reads TGTGCCAGCAGCTCTCAGACAGGGCCTGCCTACGAGCAGTACTTC.